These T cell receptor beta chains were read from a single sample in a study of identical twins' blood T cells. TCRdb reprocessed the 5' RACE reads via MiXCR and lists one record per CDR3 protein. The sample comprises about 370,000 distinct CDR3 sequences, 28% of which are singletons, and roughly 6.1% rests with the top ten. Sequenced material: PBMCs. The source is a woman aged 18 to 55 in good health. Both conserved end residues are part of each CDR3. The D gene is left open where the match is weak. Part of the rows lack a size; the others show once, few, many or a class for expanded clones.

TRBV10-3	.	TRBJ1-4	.	TGTGCCATCAGTGATCGAACCTATGAGGAAAAACTGTTTTTT	CAISDRTYEEKLFF
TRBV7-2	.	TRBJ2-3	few	TGTGCCAGCAGCTTAGGGGCGGTGATACTTGATACGCAGTATTTT	CASSLGAVILDTQYF
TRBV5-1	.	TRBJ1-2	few	TGCGCCAGCAGCTCCCTTCCACAAACTTCACTGGGTGGCTACACCTTC	CASSSLPQTSLGGYTF
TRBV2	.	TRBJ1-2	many	TGTGCCAGCAGCGCTGACAGGTTATATGGCTACACCTTC	CASSADRLYGYTF
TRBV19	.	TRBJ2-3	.	TGTGCCGGTAGCCTTAACAGAGCCACAGATACGCAGTATTTT	CAGSLNRATDTQYF
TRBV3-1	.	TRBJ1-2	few	TGTGCCAGCAGCCAAGCTGAGAACTATGGCTACACCTTC	CASSQAENYGYTF
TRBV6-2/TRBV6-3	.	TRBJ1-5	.	TGTGCCAGCAACACCAGGGGAGCCTTTGGTCAGCCCCAGCATTTT	CASNTRGAFGQPQHF
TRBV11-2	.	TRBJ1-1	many	TGTGCCAGCAGAGATACAACTGTAGGTGGCGCGAACACTGAAGCTTTCTTT	CASRDTTVGGANTEAFF
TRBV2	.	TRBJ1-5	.	TGTGCCACGAAGGGAGGGGGCAATCAGCCCCAGCATTTT	CATKGGGNQPQHF
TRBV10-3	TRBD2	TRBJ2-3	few	TGTGCCTCACTAGCGGGGGCATCGTCTAGCACAGATACGCAGTATTTT	CASLAGASSSTDTQYF
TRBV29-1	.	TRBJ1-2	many	TGCAGCGTTGATTCCCAGGGAGCTAACTATGGCTACACCTTC	CSVDSQGANYGYTF
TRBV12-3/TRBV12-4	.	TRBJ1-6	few	TGTGCCAGCAGTCCCGCCGGGTTCGGCAATAATTCACCCCTCCACTTT	CASSPAGFGNNSPLHF
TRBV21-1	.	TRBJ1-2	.	TGTGCCAGCACCCCAGGACAATTTGACTACACCTTC	CASTPGQFDYTF
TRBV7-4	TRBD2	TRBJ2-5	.	TGTGCCAGCAGCTTGGCTAGCGGGAAGACTCCTAAAGAGACCCAGTACTTC	CASSLASGKTPKETQYF
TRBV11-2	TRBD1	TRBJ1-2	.	TGTGCCAGCCGCAAAAATGGACAGGGAGTATATGGCTACACCTTC	CASRKNGQGVYGYTF
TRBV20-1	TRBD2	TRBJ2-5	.	TGCAGTGCTAGCTTAGCGGGGGATGAGACCCAGTACTTC	CSASLAGDETQYF
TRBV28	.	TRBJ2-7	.	TGTGCCAGCAGAAAGTTCCTCCCCTCGGCCTACGAGCAGTACTTC	CASRKFLPSAYEQYF
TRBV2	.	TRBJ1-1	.	TGTGCCAGCAGTGTTACCCACAACACTGAAGCTTTCTTT	CASSVTHNTEAFF
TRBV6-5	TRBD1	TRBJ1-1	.	TGTGCCAGCAGTTACGGCTCGTCAGGGGGATTCTACGGAAGGGCTTTCTTT	CASSYGSSGGFYGRAFF
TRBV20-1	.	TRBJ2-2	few	TGCAGTGCTAGAGCTCTCGGCGGAACGAACACCGGGGAGCTGTTTTTT	CSARALGGTNTGELFF
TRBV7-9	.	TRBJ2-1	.	TGTGCCAGCAGCAAATTACTAGGATTGGGCAATGAGCAGTTCTTC	CASSKLLGLGNEQFF
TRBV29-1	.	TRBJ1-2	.	TGCAGCGTCTGGGACTATGGCTACACCTTC	CSVWDYGYTF
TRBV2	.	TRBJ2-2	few	TGTGCCAGCAGTGAATTCCCGCAGGCCCTCGGGGAGCTGTTTTTT	CASSEFPQALGELFF
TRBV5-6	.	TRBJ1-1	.	TGTGCCAGCAGCTCCGACACTAAGAACACTGAAGCTTTCTTT	CASSSDTKNTEAFF
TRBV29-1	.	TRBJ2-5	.	TGCAGCGTTGAAGGTTTTCCGTTATACCCCTCTCAAGAGACCCAGTACTTC	CSVEGFPLYPSQETQYF
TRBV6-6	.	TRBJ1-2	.	TGTGCCAGCAGTTCAACCGGGCCCTGCTATGGCTACACCTTC	CASSSTGPCYGYTF
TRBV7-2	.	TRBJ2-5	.	TGTGCCAGCAGCAAAGGGGCCTCATCATACTTC	CASSKGASSYF
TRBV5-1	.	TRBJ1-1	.	TGCGCCAGCAGCTTGGCGGGCCCATCCGCTGAAGCTTTCTTT	CASSLAGPSAEAFF
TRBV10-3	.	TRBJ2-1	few	TGTGCCATCAGTGAGTCGATCAGAAGTGAGCAGTTCTTC	CAISESIRSEQFF
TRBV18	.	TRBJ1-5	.	TGTGCCAGCTCACCATCGGAATTGAGATCCCAGCCCCAGCATTTT	CASSPSELRSQPQHF
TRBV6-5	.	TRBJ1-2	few	TGTGCCAGCATCACTCTGGTCTATGGCTACACCTTC	CASITLVYGYTF
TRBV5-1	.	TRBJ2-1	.	TGCGCCAGCAGCTTGGACCTCAATGAGCAGTTCTTC	CASSLDLNEQFF
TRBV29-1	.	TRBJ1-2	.	TGCAGTATATCGGCCGGCCTATATGGCTACACCTTC	CSISAGLYGYTF
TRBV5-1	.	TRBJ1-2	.	TGCGCCAGCAGCTTCAGTCAGGGGAGTGGCTACACCTTC	CASSFSQGSGYTF
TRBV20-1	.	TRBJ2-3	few	TGCAGTGCTAGAAGGAGGTGGACAGCCCCCACAGATACGCAGTATTTT	CSARRRWTAPTDTQYF
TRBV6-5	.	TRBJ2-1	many	TGTGCCAGCAGTTACTCTTTCGGTGACAATGAGCAGTTCTTC	CASSYSFGDNEQFF
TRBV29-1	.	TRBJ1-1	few	TGCAGCGTTGGGGGACCGTTGAACACTGAAGCTTTCTTT	CSVGGPLNTEAFF